This T cell receptor beta chain was recovered during a study of blood T cell repertoires in COVID-19. Study as a whole: The United States, Italy and Spain provided the acute and convalescent COVID-19 samples. The analysed material was cDNA or gDNA that came from T cells, B-cell-depleted T cells, or PBMCs.

CDR1 and CDR2 from the germline V gene are WNHNN and SYGVQD (reference sequence). The V gene lost 2 bases and the J gene lost 4 bases, with 9 bases spanning the gap. CDR3 length: 13 residues. Authors' data handling: Nucleated cell number was recorded as an estimate derived from reference gene primer amplification. Repertoires were generated with immunoSEQ multiplex PCR, while TCRdb's copy carries only in-frame clones and drops some. D and trimming were read from the DNA, whereas the V and J calls and clone size are those reported in that table. The data contain around 100,000 clones, more than 75% of them singletons.

The rearrangement joins TRBV10-1 to TRBJ2-7, with D tentatively TRBD2 (6 bases). The clonotype was recovered from a man aged 35-49 years with acute or convalescent COVID-19. Source material: peripheral blood. The CDR3 protein is CASSEAGRYEQYF. As DNA, the CDR3 is TGCGCCAGCAGTGAGGCAGGGAGGTACGAGCAGTACTTC.